The 5 T cell receptor beta chains below come from one sample, sequenced in a study of CD8+ T cells in alopecia areata. Sequencing used cDNA as its template, made by extracting RNA and reverse transcribing it. Here immunoSEQ multiplex PCR was the method, and the copy in TCRdb shows in-frame clones only, minus some. The profile covers roughly 210,000 clones, with around 43% appearing a single time and about 2.6% taken by the ten largest. The sample's treatment: oral pan-JAK inhibitor, 5-10 mg twice daily. This specimen was CD4+ T cells sorted from blood, taken between weeks 36 and 40, from a patient treated with tofacitinib. The receptors originated from a human donor with alopecia areata.

The table lists this clone with a few counts. The V and J genes are TRBV6-1 and TRBJ2-3, with D unresolved. Germline loops: CDR1 MNHNS, CDR2 SASEGT. V was pared by 5 bases and J by 6 bases, with 9 bases between. This CDR3 is 12 amino acids long. CDR3 amino acids: CASSSDGDTQYF. The DNA for the CDR3 is TGTGCCAGCAGTAGCGACGGGGATACGCAGTATTTT.

The CDR3 nucleotides are TGTGCCAGCAGCTTACGGCTAAGGGAGGGAGATACGCAGTATTTT. This gives the protein CASSLRLREGDTQYF. This chain joins TRBV7-2 and TRBJ2-3; 7 positions match TRBD2. The CDR3 has 15 amino acids. V lost 2 bases and J lost 5; bases outside the gene matches: 7. Germline V gene sequence: CDR1 SGHTA, CDR2 FQGNSA.

This chain uses TRBV29-1 with TRBJ2-1; D is unresolved. This CDR3 spans 11 amino acids. Germline V gene lookup returns CDR1 SQVTM and CDR2 ANQGSEA. The V end lost 5 bases, the J end lost 5 bases, and 7 bases lay between the germline ends. CDR3 sequence reads: CSVLGNNEQFF. The CDR3 region has the DNA TGCAGCGTTTTGGGGAACAATGAGCAGTTCTTC.

This clone was counted a few times. The chain carries TRBV5-1 and TRBJ2-3; 11 bases are a match to TRBD2. CDR3 length: 16 amino acids. With 3 bases clipped from V and 11 bases from J, the junction kept 14 bases outside the gene matches. Germline-derived CDR1 and CDR2 are SGHRS and YFSETQ. The chain's CDR3 is CASSWGTSGTTTGQYF. The CDR3, as DNA: TGCGCCAGCAGCTGGGGGACTAGCGGTACGACAACAGGGCAGTATTTT.

J is TRBJ2-1 and V is TRBV5-1; the D gene could be TRBD1 or TRBD2 (6 bases each). CDR1 and CDR2 from the germline V gene are SGHRS and YFSETQ. The CDR3 length is 15 residues. Deletions cut 4 bases from V and 6 bases from J, with 17 bases between. CDR3 DNA sequence: TGCGCCAGCAGCGTCGAGGGGGGTATTGCCAATGAGCAGTTCTTC. Its protein product is CASSVEGGIANEQFF. Supplemented by reference TRBV5-1 and TRBJ2-1, the full variable domain reads KAGVTQTPRYLIKTRGQQVTLSCSPISGHRSVSWYQQTPGQGLQFLFEYFSETQRNKGNFPGRFSGRQFSNSRSEMNVSTLELGDSALYLCASSVEGGIANEQFFGPGTRLTVL.